The rows below give T cell receptor beta chains drawn from one sample of a study of cytomegalovirus exposure and HLA in healthy donors. Measured with immunoSEQ multiplex PCR; TCRdb has only the in-frame clones, and not every one. The table has approximately 130,000 clones, roughly four fifths seen once. Sequenced material: PBMCs. Receptor source: a man aged 18 to 30 in good health and CMV-seronegative. Both conserved end residues are part of each CDR3. D genes are given only for firm matches.

D	J	V	CDR3
TRBD1	TRBJ2-2	TRBV7-9	CSSSPRGQSNTGELFF
TRBD2	TRBJ2-7	TRBV7-8	CASSLGLAGGYEQYF
-	TRBJ2-1	TRBV6-6	CASRDIYNEQFF
TRBD1	TRBJ2-7	TRBV11-3	CASSLRGTGPYEQYF
-	TRBJ1-6	TRBV6-6	CAGRSPGKRINSPLHF
-	TRBJ1-2	TRBV5-6	CASSPLSVEALNYGYTF
TRBD2	TRBJ2-5	TRBV7-3	CASSLLAGGLETQYF
TRBD1	TRBJ1-4	TRBV14	CASSRTGGFNEKLFF
-	TRBJ1-2	TRBV7-9	CASSPGQNYGYTF
-	TRBJ2-1	TRBV7-3	CASSPSAHQGSYNEQFF
-	TRBJ1-1	TRBV13	CASSLGRQSWAPFF
-	TRBJ1-1	TRBV11-3	CASSLSVNTEAFF
TRBD2	TRBJ2-5	TRBV5-5	CASSLLAGGSRETQYF
TRBD2	TRBJ2-1	TRBV9	CASSGPARTSGGVRYNEQFF
-	TRBJ2-2	TRBV27	CASSPHPLDRLTYTGELFF
-	-	TRBV10-3	CAISDPGGPYEQYF
TRBD1	TRBJ2-1	TRBV4-3	CASSQGADRYNEQFF